What follows are 17 T cell receptor beta chains derived from one specimen sequenced in a study of graft-versus-host responses after intestinal transplantation. The antigens of these receptors remain unknown. The data were produced by immunoSEQ multiplex PCR, yet TCRdb's version contains in-frame clones alone and is incomplete. The data hold tens of thousands of clones, with about 90% observed a single time. The sequences come from unstimulated CD8+ T cells sorted from spleen or lymph node cells, collected before intestinal transplant. The receptors shown here come from a human donor who received an intestinal transplant.

The genes are TRBV30 and TRBJ2-7; D is undetermined. This CDR3 is 14 amino acids long. Germline lookup yields CDR1 GTSNPN and CDR2 SVGIG (reference sequence). Trimming cost V 0 bases and J 5 bases, with 14 bases left between them. DNA for the CDR3: TGTGCCTGGAGTGTTTCCCCCCCGCCCCACGAGCAGTACTTC. Encoded protein: CAWSVSPPPHEQYF.

This chain connects TRBV18 to TRBJ2-7; D call uncertain. V lost 2 bases and J lost 6, with 14 bases in between. Germline V CDR1 and CDR2: KGHSH, LQKENI. The CDR3 consists of 14 residues. In nucleotides, the CDR3 is TGTGCCAGCTCACCATATGGTAGTTCGGGCGAGCAGTACTTC. Its protein is CASSPYGSSGEQYF.

V gene TRBV6-1 combines with J gene TRBJ2-1, with 13 positions matching TRBD2. This CDR3 spans 14 amino acids. Per the germline V gene, CDR1 is MNHNS and CDR2 is SASEGT. V was pared by 5 bases and J by 6 bases, with 1 base of the junction left unmatched. The CDR3 DNA is TGTGCCAGCAGTTGGACTAGCGGGAGCAATGAGCAGTTCTTC. This codes for CASSWTSGSNEQFF.

The chain combines TRBV19 with TRBJ2-1, with 9 nucleotides matching TRBD2. V was pared by 7 bases and J by 1 base, with 5 bases of the junction left unmatched. Germline V gene sequence: CDR1 LNHDA, CDR2 SQIVND (reference sequence). The CDR3 is 15 residues long. The CDR3 DNA reads TGTGCCAGTAAGTCAGCGGGAGGATCCTACAATGAGCAGTTCTTC. Its protein product is CASKSAGGSYNEQFF.

V gene TRBV15 combines with J gene TRBJ2-1; no firm D call. The germline V gene encodes CDR1 LNHNV and CDR2 YYDKDF (reference sequence). Trimming stripped 5 bases from V and 5 bases from J, with 16 bases between. CDR3 length: 15 amino acids. For the CDR3, the DNA is TGTGCCACCAGCCCCAGCTCTGCCCGGGACAATGAGCAGTTCTTC. Its protein is CATSPSSARDNEQFF.

The chain joins TRBV21-1 to TRBJ1-6; whether TRBD1, the table's D call, matches the DNA was not checked. TRBV21-1 is given as a pseudogene. The CDR3 covers 15 residues. CDR3 coding DNA: TGTGCCATCCCGCCCCCACAGGGAGATAATTCACCCCTCCACTTT. Amino acids: CAIPPPQGDNSPLHF.

The V call is TRBV7-6, the J call TRBJ1-1, with a tentative D call TRBD1 (5 bases). The CDR3 is 16 amino acids. CDR1 is SGHVS, CDR2 FNYEAQ, per germline. The V and J ends lost 5 bases and 9 bases respectively, with 25 bases between them. The DNA of the CDR3 is TGTGCCAGCAGCCCCCTGACAGCCCGGTCGACACTGAAAGCTTTCTTT. Its translation is CASSPLTARSTLKAFF. Variable domain in full (rest from reference TRBV7-6 and TRBJ1-1): GAGVSQSPRYKVTKRGQDVALRCDPISGHVSLYWYRQALGQGPEFLTYFNYEAQQDKSGLPNDRFSAERPEGSISTLTIQRTEQRDSAMYRCASSPLTARSTLKAFFGQGTRLTVV.

This sequence joins TRBV5-1 and TRBJ2-3; TRBD2 matches at 9 bases. The CDR3 loop spans 17 amino acids. Trimming at V came to 0 bases and at J to 2 bases, leaving 7 bases not matched to a gene. Germline values: CDR1 SGHRS, CDR2 YFSETQ. CDR3 nucleotide sequence: TGCGCCAGCAGCTTGGTAAGTAGCGGGAGTACCACAGATACGCAGTATTTT. Its protein product is CASSLVSSGSTTDTQYF.

The chain combines TRBV4-2 with TRBJ1-6, with D tentatively TRBD1 (5 bases). CDR3 length equals 15 residues. V was cut by 3 bases and J by 9 bases, with 15 bases left in between. Germline CDR1 is LGHNA and CDR2 is YNFKEQ. The chain's CDR3 is CASSQGVGGGSPLHF. In nucleotides, the CDR3 is TGTGCCAGCAGCCAGGGGGTGGGGGGGGGTTCACCCCTCCACTTT.

The chain couples TRBV11-1 to TRBJ2-3, with no clear D. The CDR3 extends over 14 amino acids. CDR1 and CDR2 from the germline V gene are SGHAT and FQDESV (reference sequence). The ends were cut back, 3 bases at V and 1 base at J, with 8 bases in the middle. CDR3 residues: CASSLETGTDTQYF. The CDR3 DNA follows: TGTGCCAGCAGCTTGGAGACCGGCACAGATACGCAGTATTTT.

The genes are TRBV27 and TRBJ2-3; 7 bases line up with TRBD1. Germline V gives CDR1 MNHEY, CDR2 SMNVEV (reference sequence). Trimming removed 6 bases from V and 2 bases from J; junction bases left unmatched: 8. This CDR3 is built from 15 residues. The CDR3 sequence is CASRTPGQFTDTQYF. As DNA, the CDR3 is TGTGCCAGCAGGACCCCGGGACAGTTCACAGATACGCAGTATTTT.

V is TRBV13 and J is TRBJ1-4; D unclear. The CDR3 has 15 residues. CDR1 PRHDT and CDR2 FYEKMQ come from the germline V gene (reference sequence). Trimming removed 6 bases at V and 7 bases at J, with 18 bases between. CDR3 in DNA: TGTGCCAGCAGTCGTTATCGCCAGACTGGTGAAAAACTGTTTTTT. Translating it yields CASSRYRQTGEKLFF.

In this sample, this clone turned up once. This chain joins TRBV10-3 and TRBJ2-7, with 7 bases fitting TRBD1. CDR3 length: 14 amino acids. Trimming removed 9 bases from V and 4 bases from J; junction bases left unmatched: 12. From germline, CDR1 is ENHRY and CDR2 SYGVKD. CDR3 residues: CAMRQGLFRYEQYF. CDR3 in DNA: TGTGCCATGAGACAGGGTCTATTTCGATACGAGCAGTACTTC.

The rearrangement joins TRBV11-2 to TRBJ2-7; maybe TRBD1 (6 bases). CDR3 length: 14 amino acids. Per the germline V gene, CDR1 is SGHAT and CDR2 is FQNNGV. V lost 1 base to trimming and J lost 4 bases, with 11 bases between them. The chain's CDR3 is CASSLGGQGYEQYF. CDR3 bases: TGTGCCAGCAGCTTAGGGGGGCAGGGGTACGAGCAGTACTTC.

The rearrangement joins TRBV7-6 to TRBJ1-4; D call uncertain. Trimming removed 6 bases from V and 5 bases from J, with 16 bases in between. This CDR3 contains 15 residues. In germline, CDR1 is SGHVS, CDR2 FNYEAQ. The CDR3 nucleotides read TGTGCCAGCAGTCGAAGCTTGCGTGGGAATGAAAAACTGTTTTTT. Its translation is CASSRSLRGNEKLFF.

The chain is built from TRBV19 and TRBJ2-2; weak D call: TRBD2 (6 bases). V was shortened by 8 bases and J by 4 bases, with 8 bases between the two germline ends. Germline lookup yields CDR1 LNHDA and CDR2 SQIVND (reference sequence). The CDR3 runs to 12 residues. CDR3 DNA sequence: TGTGCCAGTTCTAGCGCCACCGGGGAGCTGTTTTTT. Translating it yields CASSSATGELFF.

The chain uses TRBV7-9 and TRBJ2-7; D may be TRBD1 (5 bases). Trimming took 5 bases from V and 1 from J, leaving 18 bases between them. The CDR3 sequence is 16 residues long. The germline V gene has CDR1 SEHNR and CDR2 FQNEAQ (reference sequence). The CDR3 DNA reads TGTGCCAGCAGCGAACTCCGGACAAGGAAGTCCTACGAGCAGTACTTC. Its translation: CASSELRTRKSYEQYF. Drawing the rest from reference TRBV7-9 and TRBJ2-7, the complete variable domain is DTGVSQNPRHKITKRGQNVTFRCDPISEHNRLYWYRQTLGQGPEFLTYFQNEAQLEKSRLLSDRFSAERPKGSFSTLEIQRTEQGDSAMYLCASSELRTRKSYEQYFGPGTRLTVT.